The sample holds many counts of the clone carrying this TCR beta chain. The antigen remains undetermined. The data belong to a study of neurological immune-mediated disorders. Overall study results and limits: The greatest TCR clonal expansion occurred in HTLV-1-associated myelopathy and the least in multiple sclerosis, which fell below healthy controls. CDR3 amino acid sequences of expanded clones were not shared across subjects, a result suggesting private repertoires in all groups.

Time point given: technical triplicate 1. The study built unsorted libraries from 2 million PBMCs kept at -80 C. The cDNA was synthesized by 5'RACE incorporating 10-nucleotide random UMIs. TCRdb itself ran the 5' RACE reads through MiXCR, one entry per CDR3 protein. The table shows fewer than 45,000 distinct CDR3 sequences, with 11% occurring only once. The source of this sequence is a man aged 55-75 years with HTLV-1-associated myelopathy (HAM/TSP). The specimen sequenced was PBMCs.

CDR3 in amino acids: CASSPWTSGQETQYF. The CDR3 coding sequence is TGTGCCAGCAGCCCCTGGACTAGCGGACAAGAGACCCAGTACTTC. The chain has TRBV3-1 and TRBJ2-5, with 10 bases that match TRBD2. Germline V lookup: CDR1 LGHDT, CDR2 YNNKEL (reference sequence). The trim removed 4 bases at V and 2 bases at J, leaving 4 bases unmatched. The CDR3 has 15 residues.